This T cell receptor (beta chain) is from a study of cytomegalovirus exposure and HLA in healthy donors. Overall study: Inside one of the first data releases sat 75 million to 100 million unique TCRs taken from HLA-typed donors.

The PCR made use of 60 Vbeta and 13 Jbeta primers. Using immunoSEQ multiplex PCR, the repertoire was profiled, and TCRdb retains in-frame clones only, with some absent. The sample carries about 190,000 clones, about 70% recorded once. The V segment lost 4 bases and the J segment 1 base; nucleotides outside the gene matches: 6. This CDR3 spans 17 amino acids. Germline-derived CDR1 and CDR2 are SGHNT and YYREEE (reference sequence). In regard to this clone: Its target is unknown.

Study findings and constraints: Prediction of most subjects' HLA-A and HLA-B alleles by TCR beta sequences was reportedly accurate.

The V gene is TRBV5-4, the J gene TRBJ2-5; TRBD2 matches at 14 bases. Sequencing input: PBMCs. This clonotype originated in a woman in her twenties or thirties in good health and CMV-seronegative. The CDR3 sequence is CASSPGLAGGIQETQYF. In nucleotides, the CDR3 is TGTGCCAGCAGCCCCGGACTAGCGGGGGGCATCCAAGAGACCCAGTACTTC. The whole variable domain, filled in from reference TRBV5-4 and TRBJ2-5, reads ETGVTQSPTHLIKTRGQQVTLRCSSQSGHNTVSWYQQALGQGPQFIFQYYREEENGRGNFPPRFSGLQFPNYSSELNVNALELDDSALYLCASSPGLAGGIQETQYFGPGTRLLVL.